The present T cell receptor (beta chain) was sequenced within a study of blood T cell repertoires in COVID-19. Overall study context: The analysed material was cDNA or gDNA that came from T cells, B-cell-depleted T cells, or PBMCs.

The CDR3 covers 12 residues. V dropped 7 bases and J dropped 5 bases, with 11 bases sitting between them. Participant ages covered roughly 18 to 89 years across 20 to 30 US areas. Clinical histories supplied by participants themselves formed the basis of cohort assignment. Concerning this clone itself: The same CDR3 arises from other DNA sequences in this sample as well.

Authors' methods: The authors estimated nucleated cell counts from reference gene primer amplification. TCRdb's table, derived via immunoSEQ multiplex PCR, lists solely in-frame clones and lacks some. From that table come the V and J calls and clone size; the DNA was used to work out D and trimming. The data show hundreds of thousands of clones, 85% seen once. V and J are TRBV12-3 or TRBV12-4 and TRBJ1-2, with a tentative D call TRBD1 (5 bases). Sequencing was carried out using PBMCs or T cells enriched from blood (not recorded which). This clonotype was sampled from a woman between 45 and 65 years old with acute COVID-19. The CDR3 region has the DNA TGTGCCAGCACCCTCGGGGGGTATGGCTACACCTTC. This gives the protein CASTLGGYGYTF.